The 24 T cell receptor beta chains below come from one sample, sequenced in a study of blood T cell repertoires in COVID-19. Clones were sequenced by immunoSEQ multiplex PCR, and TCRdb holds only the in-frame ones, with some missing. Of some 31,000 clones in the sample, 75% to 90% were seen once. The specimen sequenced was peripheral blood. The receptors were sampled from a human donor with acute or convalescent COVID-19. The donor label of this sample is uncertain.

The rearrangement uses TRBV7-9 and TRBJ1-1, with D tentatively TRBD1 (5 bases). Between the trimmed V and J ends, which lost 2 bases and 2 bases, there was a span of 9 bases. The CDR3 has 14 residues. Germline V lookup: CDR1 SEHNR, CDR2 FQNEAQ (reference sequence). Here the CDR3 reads CASSLMQGNTEAFF. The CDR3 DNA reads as TGTGCCAGCAGCTTAATGCAGGGAAACACTGAAGCTTTCTTT.

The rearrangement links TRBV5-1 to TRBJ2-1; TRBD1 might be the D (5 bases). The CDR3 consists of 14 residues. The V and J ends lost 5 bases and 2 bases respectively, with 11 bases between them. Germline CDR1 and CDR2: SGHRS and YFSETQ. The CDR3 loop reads CASSADTAYNEQFF. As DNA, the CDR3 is TGCGCCAGCAGTGCGGACACCGCCTACAATGAGCAGTTCTTC. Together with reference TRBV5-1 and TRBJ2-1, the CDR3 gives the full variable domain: KAGVTQTPRYLIKTRGQQVTLSCSPISGHRSVSWYQQTPGQGLQFLFEYFSETQRNKGNFPGRFSGRQFSNSRSEMNVSTLELGDSALYLCASSADTAYNEQFFGPGTRLTVL.

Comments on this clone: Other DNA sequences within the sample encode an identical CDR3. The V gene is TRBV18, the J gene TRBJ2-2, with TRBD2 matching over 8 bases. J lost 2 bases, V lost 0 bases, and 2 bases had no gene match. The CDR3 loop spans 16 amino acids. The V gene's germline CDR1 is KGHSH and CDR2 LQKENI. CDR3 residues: CASSPPSGGNTGELFF. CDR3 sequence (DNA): TGTGCCAGCTCACCACCAAGCGGGGGAAACACCGGGGAGCTGTTTTTT.

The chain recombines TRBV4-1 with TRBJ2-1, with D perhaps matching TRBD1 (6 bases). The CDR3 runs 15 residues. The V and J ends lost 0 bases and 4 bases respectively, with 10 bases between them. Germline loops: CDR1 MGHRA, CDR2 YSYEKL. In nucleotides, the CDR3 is TGCGCCAGCAGCCAAGATCTTGGACAGTACAATGAGCAGTTCTTC. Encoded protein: CASSQDLGQYNEQFF.

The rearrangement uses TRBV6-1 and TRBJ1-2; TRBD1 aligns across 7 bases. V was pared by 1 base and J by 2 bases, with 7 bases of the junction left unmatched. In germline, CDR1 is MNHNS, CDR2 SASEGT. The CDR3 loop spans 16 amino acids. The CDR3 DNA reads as TGTGCCAGCAGTGAAGGGACAGGACTAATCAACTATGGCTACACCTTC. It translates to CASSEGTGLINYGYTF.

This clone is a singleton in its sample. The CDR3 here is CASSVQGGDLSGANVLTF. As DNA, the CDR3 is TGTGCCAGTAGTGTACAGGGCGGAGATCTTTCTGGGGCCAACGTCCTGACTTTC. This sequence joins TRBV19 and TRBJ2-6; D may be TRBD1 (6 bases). CDR1 is LNHDA and CDR2 is SQIVND in the germline V gene (reference sequence). The V end was cut by 5 bases, the J end by 1 base, with 18 bases between. This CDR3 region has 18 residues.

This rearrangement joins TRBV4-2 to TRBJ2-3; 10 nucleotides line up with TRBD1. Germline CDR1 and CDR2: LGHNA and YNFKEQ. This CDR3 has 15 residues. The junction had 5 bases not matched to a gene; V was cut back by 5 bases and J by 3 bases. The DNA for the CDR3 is TGTGCCAGCAGCACGGGACAGGGGATAACAGATACGCAGTATTTT. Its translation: CASSTGQGITDTQYF.

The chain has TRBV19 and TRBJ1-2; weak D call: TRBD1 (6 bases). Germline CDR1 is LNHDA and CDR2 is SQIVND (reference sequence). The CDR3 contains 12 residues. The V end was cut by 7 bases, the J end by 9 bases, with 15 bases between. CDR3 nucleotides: TGTGCCAGTACCCAGCAGGGGAGTCGCTACACCTTC. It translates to CASTQQGSRYTF.

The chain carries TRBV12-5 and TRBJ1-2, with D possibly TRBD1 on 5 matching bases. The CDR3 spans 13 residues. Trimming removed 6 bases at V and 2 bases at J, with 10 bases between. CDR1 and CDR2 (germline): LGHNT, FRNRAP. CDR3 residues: CASGSPGNYGYTF. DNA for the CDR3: TGTGCTAGTGGATCCCCAGGGAACTATGGCTACACCTTC.

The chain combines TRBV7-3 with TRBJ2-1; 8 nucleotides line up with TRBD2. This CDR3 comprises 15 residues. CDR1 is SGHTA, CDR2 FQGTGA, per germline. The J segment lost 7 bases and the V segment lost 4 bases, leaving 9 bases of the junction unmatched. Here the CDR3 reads CASSSHGLAGNEQFF. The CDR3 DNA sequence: TGTGCCAGCAGCTCCCACGGACTAGCAGGGAATGAGCAGTTCTTC.

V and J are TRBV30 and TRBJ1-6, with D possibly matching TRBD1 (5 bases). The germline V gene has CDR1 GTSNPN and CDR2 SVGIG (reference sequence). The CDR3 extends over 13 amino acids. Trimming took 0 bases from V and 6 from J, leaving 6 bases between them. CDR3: CAWSVGLNSPLHF. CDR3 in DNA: TGTGCCTGGAGTGTGGGGCTTAATTCACCCCTCCACTTT.

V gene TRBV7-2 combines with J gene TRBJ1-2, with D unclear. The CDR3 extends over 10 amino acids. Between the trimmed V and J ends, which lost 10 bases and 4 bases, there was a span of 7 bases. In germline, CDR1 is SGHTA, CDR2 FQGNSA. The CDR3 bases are TGTGCCATCGGGAGCTATGGCTACACCTTC. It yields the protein CAIGSYGYTF.

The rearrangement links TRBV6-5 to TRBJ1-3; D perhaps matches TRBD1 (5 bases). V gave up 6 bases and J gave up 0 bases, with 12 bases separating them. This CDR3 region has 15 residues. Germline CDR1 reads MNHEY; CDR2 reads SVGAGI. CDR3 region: CASSRDSNSGNTIYF. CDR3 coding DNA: TGTGCCAGCAGCCGGGACTCGAACTCTGGAAACACCATATATTTT.

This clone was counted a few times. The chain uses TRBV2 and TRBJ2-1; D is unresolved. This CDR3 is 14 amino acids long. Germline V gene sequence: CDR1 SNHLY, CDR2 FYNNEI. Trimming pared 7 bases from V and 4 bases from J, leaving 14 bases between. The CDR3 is CASKPGSSYNEQFF. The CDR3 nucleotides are TGTGCCAGCAAACCGGGTTCTTCGTACAATGAGCAGTTCTTC.

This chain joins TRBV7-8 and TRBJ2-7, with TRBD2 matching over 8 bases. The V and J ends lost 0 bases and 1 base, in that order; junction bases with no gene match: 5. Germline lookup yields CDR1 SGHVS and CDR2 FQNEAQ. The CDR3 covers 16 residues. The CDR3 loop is CASSLASGTLSYEQYF. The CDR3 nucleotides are TGTGCCAGCAGCTTAGCTAGCGGGACCCTATCCTACGAGCAGTACTTC.

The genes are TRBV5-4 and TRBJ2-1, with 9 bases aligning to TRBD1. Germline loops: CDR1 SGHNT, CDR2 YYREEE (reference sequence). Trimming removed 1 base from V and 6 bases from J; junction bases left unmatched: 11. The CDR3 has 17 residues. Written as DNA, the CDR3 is TGTGCCAGCAGCTTGCTCTCCGGGACAGGGCTTCGCAATGAGCAGTTCTTC. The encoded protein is CASSLLSGTGLRNEQFF.

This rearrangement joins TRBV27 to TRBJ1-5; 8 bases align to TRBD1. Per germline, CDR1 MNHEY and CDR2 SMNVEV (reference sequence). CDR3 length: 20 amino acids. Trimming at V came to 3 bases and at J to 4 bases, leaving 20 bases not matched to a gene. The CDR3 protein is CASSFTRGSPGQVGNQPQHF. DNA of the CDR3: TGTGCCAGCAGTTTCACAAGGGGATCCCCGGGACAGGTCGGGAATCAGCCCCAGCATTTT.

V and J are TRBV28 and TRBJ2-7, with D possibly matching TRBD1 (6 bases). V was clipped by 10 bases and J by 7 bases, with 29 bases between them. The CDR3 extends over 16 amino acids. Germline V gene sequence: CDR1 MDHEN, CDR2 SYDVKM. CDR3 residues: CATRANRAPRFEEQYF. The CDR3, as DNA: TGTGCCACCCGAGCTAACAGGGCCCCCCGTTTTGAGGAGCAGTACTTC.

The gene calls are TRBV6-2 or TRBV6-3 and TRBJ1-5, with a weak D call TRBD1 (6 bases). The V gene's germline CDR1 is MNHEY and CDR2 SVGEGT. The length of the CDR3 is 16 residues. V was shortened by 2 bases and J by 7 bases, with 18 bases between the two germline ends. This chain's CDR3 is CASSYLIGGGDQPQHF. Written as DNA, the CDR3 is TGTGCCAGCAGTTACCTGATTGGGGGCGGTGACCAGCCCCAGCATTTT.

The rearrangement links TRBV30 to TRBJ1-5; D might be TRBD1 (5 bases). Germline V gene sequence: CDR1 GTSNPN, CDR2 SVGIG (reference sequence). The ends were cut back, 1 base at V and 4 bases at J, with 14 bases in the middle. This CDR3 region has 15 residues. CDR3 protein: CAWSDGRQGNQPQHF. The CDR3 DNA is TGTGCCTGGAGTGACGGGCGCCAGGGAAATCAGCCCCAGCATTTT.

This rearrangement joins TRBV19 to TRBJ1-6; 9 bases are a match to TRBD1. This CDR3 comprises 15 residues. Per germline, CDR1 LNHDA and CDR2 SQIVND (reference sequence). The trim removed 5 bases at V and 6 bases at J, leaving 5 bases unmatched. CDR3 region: CASSGTGGTNSPLHF. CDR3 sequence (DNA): TGTGCCAGTAGTGGAACAGGGGGCACTAATTCACCCCTCCACTTT.

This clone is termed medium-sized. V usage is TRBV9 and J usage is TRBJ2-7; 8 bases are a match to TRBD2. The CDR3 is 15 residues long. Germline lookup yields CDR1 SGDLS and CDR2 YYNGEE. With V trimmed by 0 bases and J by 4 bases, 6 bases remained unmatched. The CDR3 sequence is CASSVESGRRYEQYF. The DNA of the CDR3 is TGTGCCAGCAGCGTAGAAAGCGGGAGACGGTACGAGCAGTACTTC.

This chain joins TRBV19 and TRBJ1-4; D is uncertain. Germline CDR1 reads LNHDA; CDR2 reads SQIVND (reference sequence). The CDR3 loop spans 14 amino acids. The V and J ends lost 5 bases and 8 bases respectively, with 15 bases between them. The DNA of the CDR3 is TGTGCCAGTAGTGATCGCGGGATGGAAGAAAAACTGTTTTTT. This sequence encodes CASSDRGMEEKLFF.

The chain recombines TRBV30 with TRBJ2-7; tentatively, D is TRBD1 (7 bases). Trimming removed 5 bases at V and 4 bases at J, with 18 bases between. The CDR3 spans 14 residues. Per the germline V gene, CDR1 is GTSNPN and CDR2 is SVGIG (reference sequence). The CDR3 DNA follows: TGTGCCTGGTCAGGGGGGACAGTCACTTACGAGCAGTACTTC. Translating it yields CAWSGGTVTYEQYF. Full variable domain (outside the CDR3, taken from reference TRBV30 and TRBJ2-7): SQTIHQWPATLVQPVGSPLSLECTVEGTSNPNLYWYRQAAGRGLQLLFYSVGIGQISSEVPQNLSASRPQDRQFILSSKKLLLSDSGFYLCAWSGGTVTYEQYFGPGTRLTVT.